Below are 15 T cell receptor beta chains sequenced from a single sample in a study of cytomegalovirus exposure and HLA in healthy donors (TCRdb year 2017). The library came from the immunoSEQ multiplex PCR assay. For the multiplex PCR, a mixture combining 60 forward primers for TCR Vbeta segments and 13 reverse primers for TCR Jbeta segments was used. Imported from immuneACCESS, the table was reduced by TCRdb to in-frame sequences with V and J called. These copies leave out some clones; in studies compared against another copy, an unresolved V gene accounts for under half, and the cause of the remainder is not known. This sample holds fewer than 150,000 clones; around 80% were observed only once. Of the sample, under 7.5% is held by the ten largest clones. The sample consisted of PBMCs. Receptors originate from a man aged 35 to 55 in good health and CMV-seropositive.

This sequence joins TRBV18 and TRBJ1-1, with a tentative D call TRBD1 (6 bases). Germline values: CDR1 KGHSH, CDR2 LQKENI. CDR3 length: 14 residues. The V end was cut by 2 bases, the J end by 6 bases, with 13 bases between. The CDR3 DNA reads TGTGCCAGCTCACCAGGGGGGGGGCTTTCTGAAGCTTTCTTT. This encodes CASSPGGGLSEAFF.

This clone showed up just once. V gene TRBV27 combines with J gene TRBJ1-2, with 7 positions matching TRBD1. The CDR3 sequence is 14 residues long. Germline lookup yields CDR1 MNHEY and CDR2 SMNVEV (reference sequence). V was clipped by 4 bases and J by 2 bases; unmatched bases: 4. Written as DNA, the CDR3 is TGTGCCAGCAGTTCACTACAGGGGAACTATGGCTACACCTTC. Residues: CASSSLQGNYGYTF.

The CDR3 sequence: CASSPSGDTQYF. The CDR3 DNA reads TGTGCCAGCAGTCCTTCAGGGGATACGCAGTATTTT. The chain combines TRBV6-5 with TRBJ2-3; possible D gene TRBD1, 5 bases. Germline V lookup: CDR1 MNHEY, CDR2 SVGAGI. Trimming took 5 bases from V and 6 from J, leaving 9 bases between them. This CDR3 has 12 residues.

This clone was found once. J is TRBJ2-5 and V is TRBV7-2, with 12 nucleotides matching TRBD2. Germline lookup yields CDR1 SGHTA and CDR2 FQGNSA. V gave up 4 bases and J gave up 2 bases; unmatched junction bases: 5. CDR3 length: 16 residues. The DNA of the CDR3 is TGTGCCAGCAGCTCGACTAGCGGGGGATATCAAGAGACCCAGTACTTC. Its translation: CASSSTSGGYQETQYF.

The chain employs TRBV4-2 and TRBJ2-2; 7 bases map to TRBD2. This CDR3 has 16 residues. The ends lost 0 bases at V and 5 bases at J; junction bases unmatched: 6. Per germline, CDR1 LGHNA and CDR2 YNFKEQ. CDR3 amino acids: CASSQDGGGSTGELFF. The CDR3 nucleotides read TGTGCCAGCAGCCAAGATGGGGGGGGTTCGACCGGGGAGCTGTTTTTT.

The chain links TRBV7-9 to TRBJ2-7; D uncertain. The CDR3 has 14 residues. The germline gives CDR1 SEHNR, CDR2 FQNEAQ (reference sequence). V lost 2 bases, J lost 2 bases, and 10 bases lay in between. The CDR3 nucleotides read TGTGCCAGCAGCTTACTTGGGCAGGCCTACGAGCAGTACTTC. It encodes CASSLLGQAYEQYF.

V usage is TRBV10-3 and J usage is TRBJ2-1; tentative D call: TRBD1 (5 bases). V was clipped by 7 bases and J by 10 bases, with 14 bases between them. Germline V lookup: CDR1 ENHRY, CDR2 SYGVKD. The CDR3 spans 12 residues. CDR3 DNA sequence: TGTGCCATCAAGGGGCCTTCAGAAGAGCAGTTCTTC. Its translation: CAIKGPSEEQFF.

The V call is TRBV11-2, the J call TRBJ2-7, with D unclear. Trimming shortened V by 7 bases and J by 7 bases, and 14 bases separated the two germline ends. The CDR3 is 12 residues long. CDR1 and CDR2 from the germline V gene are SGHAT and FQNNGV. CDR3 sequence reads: CASTLLRQEQYF. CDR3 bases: TGTGCCAGCACCCTCCTGCGGCAGGAGCAGTACTTC.

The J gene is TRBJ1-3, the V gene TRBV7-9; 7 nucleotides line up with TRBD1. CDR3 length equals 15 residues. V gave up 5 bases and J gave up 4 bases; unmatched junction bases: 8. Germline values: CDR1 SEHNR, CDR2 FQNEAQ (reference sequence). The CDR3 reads CASSPGQVVGNTIYF. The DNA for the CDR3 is TGTGCCAGCAGCCCAGGACAGGTCGTCGGAAACACCATATATTTT.

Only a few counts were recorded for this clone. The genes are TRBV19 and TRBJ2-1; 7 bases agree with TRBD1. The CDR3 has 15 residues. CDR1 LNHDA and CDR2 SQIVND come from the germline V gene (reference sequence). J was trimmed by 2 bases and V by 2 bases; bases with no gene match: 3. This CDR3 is CASSIRQGAYNEQFF. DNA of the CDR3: TGTGCCAGTAGTATAAGGCAGGGGGCCTACAATGAGCAGTTCTTC.

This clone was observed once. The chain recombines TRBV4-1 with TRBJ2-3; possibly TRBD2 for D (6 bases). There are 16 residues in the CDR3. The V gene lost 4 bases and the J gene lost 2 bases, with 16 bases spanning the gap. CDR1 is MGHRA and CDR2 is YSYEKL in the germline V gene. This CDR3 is CASSPTLGGFTDTQYF. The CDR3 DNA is TGCGCCAGCAGCCCAACCCTGGGGGGATTCACAGATACGCAGTATTTT.

The CDR3 loop reads CSVQTGEDSPLHF. DNA for the CDR3: TGCAGCGTGCAGACAGGGGAGGACTCACCCCTCCACTTT. The rearrangement uses TRBV29-1 and TRBJ1-6; 8 nucleotides agree with TRBD1. V gave up 6 bases and J gave up 10 bases; unmatched junction bases: 8. The germline gives CDR1 SQVTM, CDR2 ANQGSEA. The CDR3 runs to 13 residues.

In nucleotides, the CDR3 is TGTGCCAGCTCACCCGGACAGACTGAAGCTTTCTTT. Translation: CASSPGQTEAFF. The V and J genes are TRBV18 and TRBJ1-1, with D perhaps matching TRBD1 (6 bases). The CDR3 has 12 residues. Germline loops: CDR1 KGHSH, CDR2 LQKENI. Deletions cut 3 bases from V and 5 bases from J, with 7 bases between.

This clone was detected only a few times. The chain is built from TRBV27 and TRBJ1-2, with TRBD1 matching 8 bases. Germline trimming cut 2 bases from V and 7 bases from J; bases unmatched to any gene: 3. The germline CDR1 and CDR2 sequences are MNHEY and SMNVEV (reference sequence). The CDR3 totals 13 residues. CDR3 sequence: CASSLQGAAGYTF. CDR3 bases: TGTGCCAGCAGTTTACAGGGGGCGGCTGGCTACACCTTC.

CDR3 bases: TGCGCCAGCAGCTTGGGGCGACTAGCGGGAGGTTCCGCCCATTACGAGCAGTACTTC. Translation gives CASSLGRLAGGSAHYEQYF. The chain recombines TRBV5-1 with TRBJ2-7, with 13 bases identical to TRBD2. The germline V gene encodes CDR1 SGHRS and CDR2 YFSETQ. This CDR3 comprises 19 residues. V dropped 0 bases and J dropped 4; count of bases not matched to a gene: 13. The full variable domain, with the rest looked up from reference TRBV5-1 and TRBJ2-7, is KAGVTQTPRYLIKTRGQQVTLSCSPISGHRSVSWYQQTPGQGLQFLFEYFSETQRNKGNFPGRFSGRQFSNSRSEMNVSTLELGDSALYLCASSLGRLAGGSAHYEQYFGPGTRLTVT.